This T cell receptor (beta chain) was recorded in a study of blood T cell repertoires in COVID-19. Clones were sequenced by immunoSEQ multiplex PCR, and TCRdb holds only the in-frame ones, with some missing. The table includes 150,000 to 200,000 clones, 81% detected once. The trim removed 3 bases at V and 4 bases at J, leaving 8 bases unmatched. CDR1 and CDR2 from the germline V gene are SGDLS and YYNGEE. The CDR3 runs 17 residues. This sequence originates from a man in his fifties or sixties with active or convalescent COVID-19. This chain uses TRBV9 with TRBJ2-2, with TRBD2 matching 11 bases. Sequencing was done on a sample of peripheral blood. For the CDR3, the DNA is TGTGCCAGCAGCGCTCCACTAGCGGGAGTTCGCACCGGGGAGCTGTTTTTT. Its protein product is CASSAPLAGVRTGELFF. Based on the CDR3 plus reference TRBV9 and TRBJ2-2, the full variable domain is DSGVTQTPKHLITATGQRVTLRCSPRSGDLSVYWYQQSLDQGLQFLIQYYNGEERAKGNILERFSAQQFPDLHSELNLSSLELGDSALYFCASSAPLAGVRTGELFFGEGSRLTVL.